This T cell receptor (beta chain) was captured by sequencing in a study of T cells in localized non-small cell lung cancer. Neighboring lung without atypia was obtained no less than 2 cm from the tumor margin. Study findings and constraints: Clonality peaked in uninvolved adjacent lung rather than tumor. Median around 56 top-100 tumor clones were shared with paired adjacent lung.

CDR1 and CDR2 from the germline V gene are MNHGY and SAAAGT. Deletions cut 7 bases from V and 5 bases from J, with 14 bases between. The CDR3 length is 13 residues. This clone was picked up a small number of times. What it binds is unknown. Profiling relied on immunoSEQ multiplex PCR, and the TCRdb table lists in-frame clones only, not all of them. The table shows 2,000 or so clones, with 22% occurring only once. The sample consisted of normal lung tissue next to the tumor, taken before any cancer treatment. This receptor was obtained from a man aged 35-69 years with stage II lung adenocarcinoma. The chain couples TRBV6-8 to TRBJ1-1; D is perhaps TRBD1 (5 bases). In nucleotides, the CDR3 is TGTGCCAGCAATTCGGGGACGGGGACTGAAGCTTTCTTT. Its translation: CASNSGTGTEAFF.